This TCR beta chain was sequenced in a study of cytomegalovirus exposure and HLA in healthy donors. Points from the study as a whole: Sequences of the TCR beta chain were said to predict the HLA-A and HLA-B alleles of most subjects accurately.

As for this clone: Its antigen is not identified.

The study ran its PCR with 60 Vbeta and 13 Jbeta primers. In the authors' methods: It was a later analysis that counted tens of millions of unique TCR beta chains, of which around 11 million were shared. Profiling relied on immunoSEQ multiplex PCR, and the TCRdb table lists in-frame clones only, not all of them. V, J and clone size derive from that table, while D and trimming were established from the DNA sequence. This table has under 150,000 clones, about 80% appearing once. The source material was PBMCs. This receptor was identified in a man aged 25 to 40 in good health and CMV-seropositive.

CDR3 nucleotides: TGTGCCAGCAGCCCCAGGGACAGGTCGTACGAGCAGTACTTC. This encodes CASSPRDRSYEQYF. The V and J genes are TRBV11-3 and TRBJ2-7; 8 bases align to TRBD1. J was trimmed by 4 bases and V by 5 bases; bases with no gene match: 7. Germline values: CDR1 SGHNT, CDR2 YENEEA. CDR3 length equals 14 residues.